This TCR beta chain was sequenced in a study of blood T cell repertoires in COVID-19. The wider study: T cells, B-cell-depleted T cells, or PBMCs supplied cDNA or gDNA.

Per the original methods: Nucleated cell counts were estimated from reference gene primer amplification. Clones were sequenced by immunoSEQ multiplex PCR, and TCRdb holds only the in-frame ones, with some missing. The DNA gave D and trimming, while V, J and clone size come from that table. Among about 34,000 clones, over 70% were seen once, and the ten largest hold around 15%. Trimming removed 5 bases from V and 4 bases from J, with 16 bases in between. The CDR3 runs to 15 residues. In germline, CDR1 is SGHTS, CDR2 YDEGEE. The receptor was isolated from a man between 60 and 70 years old with active COVID-19. The sequencing sample was made of peripheral blood. This rearrangement joins TRBV5-8 to TRBJ1-3, with D possibly TRBD1 on 6 matching bases. CDR3 sequence (DNA): TGTGCCAGCAGTTTTACAGGGTCGGCGGGAAACACCATATATTTT. It is translated as CASSFTGSAGNTIYF. The whole variable domain, filled in from reference TRBV5-8 and TRBJ1-3, reads EAGVTQSPTHLIKTRGQQATLRCSPISGHTSVYWYQQALGLGLQFLLWYDEGEERNRGNFPPRFSGRQFPNYSSELNVNALELEDSALYLCASSFTGSAGNTIYFGEGSWLTVV.